The 29 T cell receptor beta chains below come from one sample, sequenced in a study of radiotherapy plus CTLA-4 blockade in lung cancer. Produced via immunoSEQ multiplex PCR; TCRdb's table is partial and in-frame only. The repertoire includes roughly 90,000 clones, around 81% of them detected once, and 4% sits in the top ten. Sequenced here: peripheral blood, sampled from a patient treated with radiotherapy plus ipilimumab. The receptors were gathered from a human donor with non-small cell lung cancer who had a partial response to radiotherapy plus ipilimumab. Some clones in this sample may be carry-over from other donors' samples.

V and J are TRBV7-6 and TRBJ2-5; 8 nucleotides align to TRBD2. The DNA matches TRBJ2-7 better at its end, which makes the J call doubtful. CDR3 length: 15 residues. The germline CDR1 and CDR2 sequences are SGHVS and FNYEAQ. CDR3 nucleotides: TGTGCCAGCAGCCCTACTAGCGGAAAATACTACGAGCAGTACTTC. Protein product: CASSPTSGKYYEQYF.

In its sample, this clone ranks as medium-sized (0.01 to 0.1%). The chain employs TRBV16 and TRBJ1-1, with D perhaps TRBD1 (5 bases). Germline V lookup: CDR1 KGHSY, CDR2 FQNENV. The CDR3 contains 13 residues. The V and J ends lost 2 bases and 2 bases respectively, with 6 bases between them. The CDR3 is CASSQGHNTEAFF. In DNA, the CDR3 is TGTGCCAGCAGCCAAGGACACAACACTGAAGCTTTCTTT.

This clone was found once. The chain recombines TRBV5-8 with TRBJ2-7; TRBD2 matches 8 bases. The CDR3 runs to 15 residues. Trimming took 4 bases from V and 3 from J; bases not matched to a gene: 9. The germline V gene encodes CDR1 SGHTS and CDR2 YDEGEE. The CDR3 loop reads CASSPGLGTFYEQYF. CDR3 in DNA: TGTGCCAGCAGCCCGGGACTAGGGACCTTCTACGAGCAGTACTTC.

The gene calls are TRBV7-8 and TRBJ2-2; 8 bases fit TRBD2. The V gene's germline CDR1 is SGHVS and CDR2 FQNEAQ. Trimming removed 5 bases from V and 3 bases from J; junction bases left unmatched: 14. The CDR3 consists of 18 residues. This CDR3 reads CASSLTFTSGSDTGELFF. In nucleotides, the CDR3 is TGTGCCAGCAGCCTCACCTTCACTAGCGGATCTGACACCGGGGAGCTGTTTTTT. Together with reference TRBV7-8 and TRBJ2-2, the CDR3 gives the full variable domain: GAGVSQSPRYKVAKRGQDVALRCDPISGHVSLFWYQQALGQGPEFLTYFQNEAQLDKSGLPSDRFFAERPEGSVSTLKIQRTQQEDSAVYLCASSLTFTSGSDTGELFFGEGSRLTVL.

V gene TRBV19 combines with J gene TRBJ1-3; TRBD1 matches 8 bases. V dropped 10 bases and J dropped 0; count of bases not matched to a gene: 8. The V gene's germline CDR1 is LNHDA and CDR2 SQIVND (reference sequence). The CDR3 spans 15 residues. CDR3 coding DNA: TGTGCCACGCAGGACAGGGCCTACTCTGGAAACACCATATATTTT. It specifies CATQDRAYSGNTIYF.

V gene TRBV5-1 combines with J gene TRBJ2-7; 10 nucleotides line up with TRBD2. Germline V lookup: CDR1 SGHRS, CDR2 YFSETQ. Trimming removed 2 bases from V and 4 bases from J; junction bases left unmatched: 6. The CDR3 has 15 residues. CDR3 in amino acids: CASSLLTSGQYEQYF. CDR3 bases: TGCGCCAGCAGCTTATTGACTAGCGGGCAATACGAGCAGTACTTC.

As concerns this clone: Other DNA sequences from this sample encode an identical CDR3 as well. This chain connects TRBV28 to TRBJ2-3; 9 bases agree with TRBD2. CDR3 size: 15 residues. CDR1 is MDHEN, CDR2 SYDVKM, per germline. Germline trimming cut 9 bases from V and 5 bases from J; bases unmatched to any gene: 12. Here the CDR3 reads CASGRAAGGEDTQYF. The CDR3 DNA follows: TGTGCCAGTGGGCGAGCAGCGGGAGGCGAAGATACGCAGTATTTT.

This clone was observed once. V is TRBV6-6 and J is TRBJ2-3; 9 bases agree with TRBD1. Germline trimming cut 6 bases from V and 2 bases from J; bases unmatched to any gene: 6. The CDR3 loop spans 15 amino acids. Germline CDR1 and CDR2: MNHNY and SVGAGI (reference sequence). CDR3 residues: CASRRGQGITDTQYF. In DNA form, the CDR3 reads TGTGCCAGCAGGCGCGGACAGGGGATCACAGATACGCAGTATTTT.

A few counts support this clone. The chain combines TRBV19 with TRBJ1-4; tentative D call: TRBD1 (6 bases). Germline lookup yields CDR1 LNHDA and CDR2 SQIVND (reference sequence). The V gene lost 7 bases and the J gene lost 0 bases, with 21 bases spanning the gap. CDR3 length equals 18 residues. CDR3 bases: TGTGCCAGTAAGGGGACACTTGGCCGGTTTGCAACTAATGAAAAACTGTTTTTT. It encodes CASKGTLGRFATNEKLFF.

V gene TRBV29-1 combines with J gene TRBJ1-6; tentatively, D is TRBD1 (6 bases). The V and J ends lost 5 bases and 10 bases respectively, with 18 bases between them. In germline, CDR1 is SQVTM, CDR2 ANQGSEA. This CDR3 region has 14 residues. In nucleotides, the CDR3 is TGCAGCGTTAAGTTTGGGTCAGGGGAATCACCCCTCCACTTT. Amino acids: CSVKFGSGESPLHF.

The chain has TRBV27 and TRBJ2-1, with 7 bases identical to TRBD1. The V gene's germline CDR1 is MNHEY and CDR2 SMNVEV (reference sequence). The ends lost 6 bases at V and 4 bases at J; junction bases unmatched: 6. There are 14 residues in the CDR3. The CDR3 is CASRLGQLYNEQFF. The DNA of the CDR3 is TGTGCCAGCAGGCTGGGACAGTTATACAATGAGCAGTTCTTC.

The gene calls are TRBV4-3 and TRBJ2-2; D gene ambiguous. Per germline, CDR1 LGHNA and CDR2 YSLEER. Trimming shortened V by 2 bases and J by 0 bases, and 13 bases separated the two germline ends. The CDR3 has 17 residues. CDR3 sequence reads: CASSQSDFIANTGELFF. The CDR3 nucleotides read TGCGCCAGCAGCCAATCCGACTTCATCGCGAACACCGGGGAGCTGTTTTTT.

This chain links TRBV28 with TRBJ1-5, with D possibly being TRBD1 (6 bases). Germline loops: CDR1 MDHEN, CDR2 SYDVKM. V shed 3 bases and J shed 0 bases, with 9 bases lying between them. CDR3 length: 15 amino acids. The CDR3 DNA reads TGTGCCAGCAGTTTTACAGGGAATAGCAATCAGCCCCAGCATTTT. It translates to CASSFTGNSNQPQHF.

The rearrangement uses TRBV28 and TRBJ1-1, with 8 bases matching TRBD1. J was trimmed by 4 bases and V by 8 bases; bases with no gene match: 6. Germline V gene sequence: CDR1 MDHEN, CDR2 SYDVKM. This CDR3 has 13 amino acids. This CDR3 reads CASRTGLLTEAFF. The DNA of the CDR3 is TGTGCCAGCCGGACAGGGCTTCTCACTGAAGCTTTCTTT.

In its sample, this clone was seen a few times. This chain connects TRBV5-1 to TRBJ1-3; no definite D call. Between the trimmed V and J ends, which lost 5 bases and 2 bases, there was a span of 5 bases. The V gene's germline CDR1 is SGHRS and CDR2 YFSETQ. The CDR3 covers 12 residues. The CDR3 sequence: CASRAAGNTIYF. CDR3 nucleotides: TGCGCCAGCAGGGCGGCTGGAAACACCATATATTTT.

The CDR3 region has the DNA TGTGCCAGCAGGCTTACAGGGGCGGCTAACTATGGCTACACCTTC. Protein product: CASRLTGAANYGYTF. The chain has TRBV5-6 and TRBJ1-2, with TRBD1 identical over 7 bases. The V and J ends lost 5 bases and 0 bases, in that order; junction bases with no gene match: 7. Germline CDR1 reads SGHDT; CDR2 reads YYEEEE. The CDR3 covers 15 residues.

V is TRBV5-5 and J is TRBJ1-3, with D tentatively TRBD1 (6 bases). The CDR3 is made up of 14 amino acids. Germline CDR1 is SGHKS and CDR2 is YYEKEE (reference sequence). The V gene lost 0 bases and the J gene lost 4 bases, with 8 bases spanning the gap. The CDR3 region has the DNA TGTGCCAGCAGCTTGGTAGGGACAGGAAACACCATATATTTT. Residues: CASSLVGTGNTIYF.

The chain uses TRBV6-4 and TRBJ2-1, with 7 bases lining up with TRBD2. The CDR3 loop spans 14 amino acids. CDR1 is MRHNA and CDR2 is SNTAGT in the germline V gene. V dropped 8 bases and J dropped 4; count of bases not matched to a gene: 8. The CDR3 spells CASGRTRDYNEQFF. CDR3 in DNA: TGTGCCAGCGGACGGACTAGGGATTACAATGAGCAGTTCTTC.

The V and J genes are TRBV19 and TRBJ1-5; 7 bases align to TRBD1. The V segment lost 10 bases and the J segment 5 bases; nucleotides outside the gene matches: 8. Germline CDR1 LNHDA, CDR2 SQIVND (reference sequence). The CDR3 is made up of 13 amino acids. CDR3 DNA sequence: TGTGCCACCTCGGACAGGCGATATCAGCCCCAGCATTTT. Protein sequence: CATSDRRYQPQHF.

The chain couples TRBV4-3 to TRBJ2-7; D gene uncertain. The germline CDR1 and CDR2 sequences are LGHNA and YSLEER. Between the trimmed V and J ends, which lost 2 bases and 3 bases, there was a span of 11 bases. This CDR3 spans 14 amino acids. This CDR3 is CASSQSSQSYEQYF. In nucleotides, the CDR3 is TGCGCCAGCAGCCAATCCTCACAGAGCTACGAGCAGTACTTC.

The CDR3 coding sequence is TGTGCCATCAGATTGGACCCTACTAGGGAGACCCAGTACTTC. Amino acids: CAIRLDPTRETQYF. The chain uses TRBV10-3 and TRBJ2-5, with a weak D call TRBD2 (5 bases). This CDR3 has 14 residues. Trimming shortened V by 6 bases and J by 5 bases, and 16 bases separated the two germline ends. In germline, CDR1 is ENHRY, CDR2 SYGVKD.

The chain couples TRBV28 to TRBJ1-2; a weak D match, TRBD1 (6 bases). V lost 5 bases to trimming and J lost 9 bases, with 22 bases between them. The CDR3 contains 15 residues. In germline, CDR1 is MDHEN, CDR2 SYDVKM. The CDR3 is CASSLLNGGALRYTF. The CDR3 DNA is TGTGCCAGCAGTCTACTTAATGGGGGGGCGTTGCGCTACACCTTC.

The chain employs TRBV28 and TRBJ2-7, with 8 positions matching TRBD2. Trimming took 7 bases from V and 4 from J; bases not matched to a gene: 12. CDR3 length: 15 amino acids. Germline V lookup: CDR1 MDHEN, CDR2 SYDVKM. As DNA, the CDR3 is TGTGCCAGCACTCCCGGGGGGGGGCTACGGTACGAGCAGTACTTC. It encodes CASTPGGGLRYEQYF.

CDR3 loop: CASSSVVDETQYF. The CDR3 bases are TGCGCCAGCAGCTCGGTGGTTGATGAGACCCAGTACTTC. V and J are TRBV5-1 and TRBJ2-5; D ambiguous. Germline loops: CDR1 SGHRS, CDR2 YFSETQ. The CDR3 consists of 13 residues. Trimming removed 3 bases at V and 5 bases at J, with 11 bases between.

Details on this clone: Other DNA sequences in the same sample also yield this CDR3. The rearrangement joins TRBV7-2 to TRBJ1-5, with D possibly being TRBD1 (6 bases). In germline, CDR1 is SGHTA, CDR2 FQGNSA. The CDR3 runs 13 residues. Trimming shortened V by 5 bases and J by 4 bases, and 9 bases separated the two germline ends. The CDR3 sequence is CASSPQGNQPQHF. DNA of the CDR3: TGTGCCAGCAGCCCGCAGGGGAATCAGCCCCAGCATTTT.

This chain links TRBV7-8 with TRBJ2-1; D is ambiguous. The CDR3 is 15 amino acids. Germline values: CDR1 SGHVS, CDR2 FQNEAQ. Trimming stripped 6 bases from V and 0 bases from J, with 12 bases between. As DNA, the CDR3 is TGTGCCAGCAGGAGTCTTCCTTTCTCCTACAATGAGCAGTTCTTC. Translation: CASRSLPFSYNEQFF. The variable domain in full, with the rest retrieved from reference TRBV7-8 and TRBJ2-1, is GAGVSQSPRYKVAKRGQDVALRCDPISGHVSLFWYQQALGQGPEFLTYFQNEAQLDKSGLPSDRFFAERPEGSVSTLKIQRTQQEDSAVYLCASRSLPFSYNEQFFGPGTRLTVL.

CDR3: CASSPRAFRDYTF. The CDR3 DNA reads TGTGCCAGCAGCCCCCGGGCATTCAGGGACTACACCTTC. The chain recombines TRBV6-5 with TRBJ1-2; the D gene is possibly TRBD1 (5 bases). From germline, CDR1 is MNHEY and CDR2 SVGAGI. The V end was cut by 6 bases, the J end by 10 bases, with 18 bases between. The CDR3 is made up of 13 amino acids.

The rearrangement joins TRBV25-1 to TRBJ2-7; no clear D gene. Trimming left V 5 bases short and J 6 bases short, with 11 bases between. The length of the CDR3 is 12 residues. CDR1 and CDR2 from the germline V gene are MGHDK and SYGVNS. The CDR3 reads CASSSDWSEQYF. As DNA, the CDR3 is TGTGCCAGCAGTTCAGACTGGTCCGAGCAGTACTTC.

The CDR3 DNA follows: TGTGCCAGCAGCTTAGGAGGGGGGGTCACCGGGGAGCTGTTTTTT. Its translation: CASSLGGGVTGELFF. The chain uses TRBV7-9 and TRBJ2-2, with D maybe TRBD2 (7 bases). This CDR3 is 15 amino acids long. V gave up 1 base and J gave up 4 bases, with 10 bases separating them. Germline V gene lookup returns CDR1 SEHNR and CDR2 FQNEAQ (reference sequence).